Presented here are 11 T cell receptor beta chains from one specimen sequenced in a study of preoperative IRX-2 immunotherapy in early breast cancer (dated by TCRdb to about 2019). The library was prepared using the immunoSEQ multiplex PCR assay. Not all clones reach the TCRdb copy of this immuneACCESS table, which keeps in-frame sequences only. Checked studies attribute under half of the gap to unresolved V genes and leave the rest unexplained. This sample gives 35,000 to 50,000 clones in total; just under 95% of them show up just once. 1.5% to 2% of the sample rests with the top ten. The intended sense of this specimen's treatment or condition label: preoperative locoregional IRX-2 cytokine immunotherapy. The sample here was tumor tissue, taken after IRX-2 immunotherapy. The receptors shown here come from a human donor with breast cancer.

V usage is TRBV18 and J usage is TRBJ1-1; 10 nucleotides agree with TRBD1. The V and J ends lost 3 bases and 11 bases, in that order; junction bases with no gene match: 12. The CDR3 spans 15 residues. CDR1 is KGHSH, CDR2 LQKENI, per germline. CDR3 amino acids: CASSPGTGAFPSAFF. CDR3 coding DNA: TGTGCCAGCTCACCGGGGACAGGGGCTTTCCCGTCGGCTTTCTTT.

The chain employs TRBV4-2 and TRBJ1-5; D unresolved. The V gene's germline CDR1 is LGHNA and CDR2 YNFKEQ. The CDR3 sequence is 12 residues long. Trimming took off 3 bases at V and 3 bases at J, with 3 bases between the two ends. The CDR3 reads CASSHPNQPQHF. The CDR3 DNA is TGTGCCAGCAGCCATCCCAATCAGCCCCAGCATTTT.

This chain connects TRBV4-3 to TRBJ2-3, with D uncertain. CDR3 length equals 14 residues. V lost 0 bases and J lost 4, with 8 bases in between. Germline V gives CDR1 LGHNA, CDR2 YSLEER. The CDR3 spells CASSQDAGSDTQYF. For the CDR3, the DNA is TGCGCCAGCAGCCAAGATGCAGGCTCAGATACGCAGTATTTT.

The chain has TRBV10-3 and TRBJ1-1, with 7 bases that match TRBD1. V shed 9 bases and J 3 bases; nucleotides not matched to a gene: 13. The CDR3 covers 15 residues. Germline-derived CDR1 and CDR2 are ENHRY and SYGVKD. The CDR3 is CAIQALRQGDTEAFF. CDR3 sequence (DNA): TGTGCCATTCAAGCCTTAAGACAGGGAGACACTGAAGCTTTCTTT.

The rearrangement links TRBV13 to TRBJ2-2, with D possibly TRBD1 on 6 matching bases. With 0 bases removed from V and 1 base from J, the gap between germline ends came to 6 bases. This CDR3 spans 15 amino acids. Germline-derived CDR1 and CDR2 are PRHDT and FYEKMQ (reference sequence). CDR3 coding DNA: TGTGCCAGCAGCTTAGGGACAGGGAACACCGGGGAGCTGTTTTTT. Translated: CASSLGTGNTGELFF.

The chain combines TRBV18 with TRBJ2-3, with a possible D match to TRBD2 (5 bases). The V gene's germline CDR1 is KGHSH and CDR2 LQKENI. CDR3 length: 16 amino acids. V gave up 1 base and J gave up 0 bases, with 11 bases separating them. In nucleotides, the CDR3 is TGTGCCAGCTCACCACGGGAGCTCTCTAGCACAGATACGCAGTATTTT. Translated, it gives CASSPRELSSTDTQYF.

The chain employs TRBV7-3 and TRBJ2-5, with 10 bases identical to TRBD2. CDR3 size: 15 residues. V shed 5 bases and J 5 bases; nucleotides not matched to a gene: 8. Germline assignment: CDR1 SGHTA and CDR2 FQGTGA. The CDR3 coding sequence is TGTGCCAGCAGCCCCGAGGGAGCGGGGGGGGAGACCCAGTACTTC. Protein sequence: CASSPEGAGGETQYF.

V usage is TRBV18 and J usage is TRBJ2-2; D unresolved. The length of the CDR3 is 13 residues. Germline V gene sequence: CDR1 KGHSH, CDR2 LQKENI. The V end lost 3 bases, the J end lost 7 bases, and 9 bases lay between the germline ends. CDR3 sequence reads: CASSPVGIGELFF. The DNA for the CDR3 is TGTGCCAGCTCACCCGTGGGGATCGGGGAGCTGTTTTTT.

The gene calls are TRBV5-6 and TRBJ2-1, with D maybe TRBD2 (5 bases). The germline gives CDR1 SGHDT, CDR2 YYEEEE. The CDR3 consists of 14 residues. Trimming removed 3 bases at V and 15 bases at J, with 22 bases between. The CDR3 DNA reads TGTGCCAGCAGCTCGCAACTAGGTCCCCGCCGGTGGTTCTTC. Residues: CASSSQLGPRRWFF.

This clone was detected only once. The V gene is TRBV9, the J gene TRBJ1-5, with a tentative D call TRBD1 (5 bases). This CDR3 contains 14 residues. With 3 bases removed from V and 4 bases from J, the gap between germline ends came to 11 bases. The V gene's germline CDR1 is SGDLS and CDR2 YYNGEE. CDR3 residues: CASSAGQENQPQHF. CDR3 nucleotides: TGTGCCAGCAGCGCAGGGCAGGAAAATCAGCCCCAGCATTTT.

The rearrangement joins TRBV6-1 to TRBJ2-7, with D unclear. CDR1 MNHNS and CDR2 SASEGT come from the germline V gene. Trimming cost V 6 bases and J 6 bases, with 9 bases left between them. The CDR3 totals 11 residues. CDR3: CASSRGTEQYF. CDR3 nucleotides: TGTGCCAGCAGCAGAGGAACCGAGCAGTACTTC.